This TCR beta chain was identified during a study of T cell changes during pregnancy in multiple sclerosis. The V and J ends lost 1 base and 2 bases, in that order; junction bases with no gene match: 7. The CDR3 runs to 16 residues. Germline V CDR1 and CDR2: SGHRS, YFSETQ. Sequenced by immunoSEQ multiplex PCR; TCRdb stores in-frame clones only, minus some. Of fewer than 65,000 clones in the sample, about 90% were seen once. Sequenced here: CD8+ T cells from peripheral blood mononuclear cells, sampled after pregnancy. This TCR came from a female donor with multiple sclerosis, enrolled in a pregnancy study. The V gene is TRBV5-1, the J gene TRBJ2-3, with TRBD2 matching over 7 bases. The CDR3 reads CASSLKSGAATDTQYF. The CDR3 region has the DNA TGCGCCAGCAGCTTGAAGAGCGGGGCGGCCACAGATACGCAGTATTTT. Drawing the rest from reference TRBV5-1 and TRBJ2-3, the complete variable domain is KAGVTQTPRYLIKTRGQQVTLSCSPISGHRSVSWYQQTPGQGLQFLFEYFSETQRNKGNFPGRFSGRQFSNSRSEMNVSTLELGDSALYLCASSLKSGAATDTQYFGPGTRLTVL.